The clone carrying this T cell receptor beta chain was seen only once. Profiling relied on immunoSEQ multiplex PCR, and the TCRdb table lists in-frame clones only, not all of them. The sample shows roughly 150,000 clones, about 86% of them seen only once. The age range of participants was 18 to 89 years, with residence in roughly 25 US areas. Self-reported history from a screening survey and questionnaire set each donor's cohort. The entry originates in a study of blood T cell repertoires in COVID-19. Study overall: Whether acute or convalescent, the COVID-19 samples came from the United States, Italy and Spain.

Germline assignment: CDR1 SGHNT and CDR2 YYREEE (reference sequence). This CDR3 comprises 13 residues. Trimming stripped 4 bases from V and 5 bases from J, with 12 bases between. The chain uses TRBV5-4 and TRBJ1-1; D not resolved. The source of this sequence is a man aged 45 to 65 who had recovered from COVID-19. Sequencing was performed on PBMCs or T cells enriched from blood (not recorded which). CDR3 sequence: CASSLSAVTEAFF. The CDR3 nucleotides read TGTGCCAGCAGCCTTTCGGCGGTTACTGAAGCTTTCTTT.